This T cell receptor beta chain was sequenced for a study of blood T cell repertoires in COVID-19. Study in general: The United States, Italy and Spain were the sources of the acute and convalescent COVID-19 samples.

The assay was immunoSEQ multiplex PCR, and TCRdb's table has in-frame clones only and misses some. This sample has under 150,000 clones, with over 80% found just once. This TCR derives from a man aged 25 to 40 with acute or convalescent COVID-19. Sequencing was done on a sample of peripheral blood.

CDR3 residues: CASRPPGQLYGYTF. The CDR3 nucleotides are TGTGCCAGCAGACCTCCGGGACAACTCTATGGCTACACCTTC. This rearrangement joins TRBV6-2 or TRBV6-3 to TRBJ1-2; tentative D call: TRBD1 (6 bases). Germline-derived CDR1 and CDR2 are MNHEY and SVGEGT. CDR3 size: 14 residues. Trimming cost V 6 bases and J 4 bases, with 15 bases left between them.